This T cell receptor beta chain was identified during a study of blood T cell repertoires in COVID-19. The CDR3 is 14 amino acids. CDR1 DFQATT and CDR2 SNEGSKA come from the germline V gene (reference sequence). V lost 3 bases to trimming and J lost 6 bases, with 17 bases between them. Sequencing was performed with immunoSEQ multiplex PCR; in TCRdb, only in-frame clones are kept and a portion is missing. Altogether about 150,000 clones are present, about 85% being singletons, with the ten largest covering 0.63%. This sequence joins TRBV20-1 and TRBJ1-2, with D maybe TRBD1 (6 bases). The TCR originated in a man aged 55 to 70 with COVID-19, enrolled during active disease. Input material: peripheral blood. The CDR3 reads CSASDRGGADGYTF. DNA of the CDR3: TGCAGTGCTAGTGACCGCGGGGGCGCAGATGGCTACACCTTC.